Below, 30 T cell receptor beta chains from the same sample are listed, as sequenced in a study of CD8+CD57+ T cells in acquired aplastic anemia. CD8+CD57+ cell expansion had been shown by flow cytometry in patients chosen for sequencing. TCR beta VDJ combinations and CDR3 sequences were profiled from genomic DNA. TCRdb re-called the reads with MiXCR, one entry per CDR3 protein. The repertoire holds approximately 120,000 distinct CDR3 sequences, with approximately 41% as singletons. Sequencing used sorted CD4+, CD8+, or CD8+CD57+ T cells (not recorded which) from PBMCs. These receptors were obtained from a human donor with aplastic anemia.

This chain connects TRBV25-1 to TRBJ2-6; weak D call: TRBD1 (6 bases). This CDR3 comprises 17 residues. Germline V gene lookup returns CDR1 MGHDK and CDR2 SYGVNS. V dropped 8 bases and J dropped 2 bases, with 19 bases sitting between them. The CDR3 reads CASSLTGTSTGANVLTF. The CDR3 bases are TGTGCCAGCTCTCTAACCGGGACATCGACTGGGGCCAACGTCCTGACTTTC.

The rearrangement uses TRBV19 and TRBJ1-1, with TRBD1 matching over 8 bases. The CDR3 is 15 amino acids. The junction had 7 bases not matched to a gene; V was cut back by 6 bases and J by 1 base. The germline V gene encodes CDR1 LNHDA and CDR2 SQIVND (reference sequence). CDR3 DNA: TGTGCCAGTAGCCATACAGGACAGGGGAACACTGAAGCTTTCTTT. As protein: CASSHTGQGNTEAFF.

The table lists this clonotype with many counts. This chain links TRBV11-2 with TRBJ1-6; 11 nucleotides line up with TRBD1. Germline CDR1 reads SGHAT; CDR2 reads FQNNGV. This CDR3 is built from 16 residues. Trimming took 2 bases from V and 14 from J; bases not matched to a gene: 11. CDR3 sequence: CASSLRPDRGQWALHF. The DNA of the CDR3 is TGTGCCAGCAGCTTACGGCCGGACAGGGGGCAATGGGCCCTCCACTTT. The full variable domain, completed using reference TRBV11-2 and TRBJ1-6, is EAGVAQSPRYKIIEKRQSVAFWCNPISGHATLYWYQQILGQGPKLLIQFQNNGVVDDSQLPKDRFSAERLKGVDSTLKIQPAKLEDSAVYLCASSLRPDRGQWALHFGNGTRLTVT.

This clonotype has ten or more counts. The chain is built from TRBV19 and TRBJ1-1; 12 bases are shared with TRBD1. V lost 5 bases and J lost 6; bases outside the gene matches: 10. In germline, CDR1 is LNHDA, CDR2 SQIVND (reference sequence). The CDR3 sequence is 16 residues long. CDR3 DNA: TGTGCCAGTAGTTCGGTGACCGGGACAGGGGGCGCTGAAGCTTTCTTT. Translated, it gives CASSSVTGTGGAEAFF. Full variable domain (rest looked up from reference TRBV19 and TRBJ1-1): DGGITQSPKYLFRKEGQNVTLSCEQNLNHDAMYWYRQDPGQGLRLIYYSQIVNDFQKGDIAEGYSVSREKKESFPLTVTSAQKNPTAFYLCASSSVTGTGGAEAFFGQGTRLTVV.

The gene calls are TRBV7-4 and TRBJ1-5; D is unclear. The CDR3 spans 12 residues. CDR1 SGHVT and CDR2 SQSDAQ come from the germline V gene. The germline V and J ends were trimmed by 1 base and 11 bases, with 9 bases remaining between them. In DNA form, the CDR3 reads TGTGCCAGCAGCTTAGGGGGTGAGGCCCAGCATTTT. It is translated as CASSLGGEAQHF.

This clonotype was observed a handful of times. This chain links TRBV20-1 with TRBJ1-1; 8 nucleotides line up with TRBD1. The CDR3 has 18 residues. Trimming took 0 bases from V and 6 from J; bases not matched to a gene: 18. Germline V gene data show CDR1 as DFQATT and CDR2 as SNEGSKA (reference sequence). The CDR3 DNA reads as TGCAGTGCTAGAGATCCGCGGCAGGGGGCGATGGGGTACGCTGAAGCTTTCTTT. It yields the protein CSARDPRQGAMGYAEAFF.

Concerning this clonotype itself: This may arise from a read error, as a much more abundant clone is one base away. The genes are TRBV14 and TRBJ2-2; the match to TRBD2 covers 10 bases. Germline assignment: CDR1 SGHDN and CDR2 FVKESK. CDR3 length equals 17 residues. In nucleotides, the CDR3 is TGTGCCAGCAGTCAACAGCCTGGACTAGCGGTCACCGGGGAGCTGCTTTTT. Protein: CASSQQPGLAVTGELLF.

The J gene is TRBJ2-7, the V gene TRBV15, with D uncertain. This CDR3 region has 13 residues. Per the germline V gene, CDR1 is LNHNV and CDR2 is YYDKDF (reference sequence). Trimming removed 0 bases from V and 6 bases from J, with 9 bases in between. The CDR3 spells CATSRDVGSEQYF. CDR3 nucleotides: TGTGCCACCAGCAGAGACGTGGGGTCCGAGCAGTACTTC.

As concerns this clonotype: A much larger clone differs from this one at a single base, so this may be a read error. J is TRBJ1-4 and V is TRBV5-1; 8 bases align to TRBD1. Trimming removed 0 bases from V and 6 bases from J; junction bases left unmatched: 1. Germline V gene sequence: CDR1 SGHRS, CDR2 YFSETQ. This CDR3 contains 14 residues. The CDR3: CASSLGQGYEKLFF. CDR3 sequence (DNA): TGCGCCAGCAGCTTGGGACAGGGGTATGAAAAACTGTTTTTT. The variable domain in full, with the rest retrieved from reference TRBV5-1 and TRBJ1-4, is KAGVTQTPRYLIKTRGQQVTLSCSPISGHRSVSWYQQTPGQGLQFLFEYFSETQRNKGNFPGRFSGRQFSNSRSEMNVSTLELGDSALYLCASSLGQGYEKLFFGSGTQLSVL.

This clonotype was picked up many times. This rearrangement joins TRBV7-2 to TRBJ1-4; 7 positions match TRBD1. The CDR3 contains 16 residues. Unmatched junction bases numbered 5, after V lost 2 bases and J lost 2 bases. Germline CDR1 is SGHTA and CDR2 is FQGNSA. The CDR3 bases are TGTGCCAGCAGCTTAAGATTGACAGGGACTAATGAAAAACTGTTTTTT. Translation: CASSLRLTGTNEKLFF.

A note on this clonotype: The germline gene is not matched at one end of the junction; a read error may be the cause. The chain couples TRBV19 to TRBJ2-1; D is unclear. The CDR3 spans 15 residues. Germline assignment: CDR1 LNHDA and CDR2 SQIVND (reference sequence). CDR3 in DNA: TGTGCCAGTAGTCCAAGAAGAGCATCCAATAATGGGCAGTTCTTC. Amino acids: CASSPRRASNNGQFF. Full variable domain (outside the CDR3, taken from reference TRBV19 and TRBJ2-1): DGGITQSPKYLFRKEGQNVTLSCEQNLNHDAMYWYRQDPGQGLRLIYYSQIVNDFQKGDIAEGYSVSREKKESFPLTVTSAQKNPTAFYLCASSPRRASNNGQFFGPGTRLTVL.

This chain uses TRBV25-1 with TRBJ2-3, with a weak D call TRBD2 (7 bases). Germline CDR1 and CDR2: MGHDK and SYGVNS. CDR3 length equals 17 residues. The germline V and J ends were trimmed by 1 base and 4 bases, with 18 bases remaining between them. The CDR3: CASSECGGGVTADTQYF. The DNA of the CDR3 is TGTGCCAGCAGTGAATGTGGAGGGGGGGTTACAGCAGATACGCAGTATTTT.

The chain joins TRBV4-1 to TRBJ2-1; 8 nucleotides match TRBD2. CDR1 MGHRA and CDR2 YSYEKL come from the germline V gene. This CDR3 comprises 17 residues. V was pared by 4 bases and J by 7 bases, with 15 bases of the junction left unmatched. As DNA, the CDR3 is TGCGCCAGCAGCCGGACCTACGGGGGGGGCCCAGGAAATGAGCAGTTCTTC. This sequence encodes CASSRTYGGGPGNEQFF.

This clonotype was detected once. The chain has TRBV7-9 and TRBJ1-1; tentative D call: TRBD1 (5 bases). Germline-derived CDR1 and CDR2 are SEHNR and FQNEAQ (reference sequence). The CDR3 contains 14 residues. V lost 1 base, J lost 4 bases, and 10 bases lay in between. The CDR3 protein is CASSLGGMATEAFF. CDR3 nucleotides: TGTGCCAGCAGCTTAGGGGGGATGGCCACTGAAGCTTTCTTT.

This clonotype was seen repeatedly, ten times or more. V and J are TRBV19 and TRBJ2-3; D possibly matches TRBD1 or TRBD2 (5 bases each). Trimming removed 11 bases from V and 6 bases from J, with 33 bases in between. Germline V gene sequence: CDR1 LNHDA, CDR2 SQIVND (reference sequence). The CDR3 has 18 amino acids. This chain's CDR3 is CAGEGKGLLTGWGDTQYF. The CDR3 DNA is TGTGCCGGGGAAGGGAAGGGGTTACTGACGGGTTGGGGGGATACGCAGTATTTT.

This clonotype was counted ten times or more. J is TRBJ1-4 and V is TRBV9, with 10 bases fitting TRBD1. Germline V gene lookup returns CDR1 SGDLS and CDR2 YYNGEE. This CDR3 contains 18 residues. V lost 2 bases, J lost 0 bases, and 7 bases stayed unmatched. Here the CDR3 reads CASSVEGQGLTTNEKLFF. CDR3 coding DNA: TGTGCCAGCAGCGTGGAGGGACAGGGGTTGACAACTAATGAAAAACTGTTTTTT.

This clonotype was seen ten or more times. J is TRBJ1-2 and V is TRBV5-4; D is undetermined. The CDR3 contains 13 residues. The germline V gene has CDR1 SGHNT and CDR2 YYREEE (reference sequence). Trimming left V 4 bases short and J 8 bases short, with 15 bases between. The CDR3, as DNA: TGTGCCAGCAGCCTACAGAAAAAGCAAGGCTACACCTTC. It is translated as CASSLQKKQGYTF.

This clonotype was seen ten or more times. The chain links TRBV20-1 to TRBJ1-2; D not certain. The CDR3 contains 13 residues. V lost 1 base and J lost 6, with 12 bases in between. Germline V gene sequence: CDR1 DFQATT, CDR2 SNEGSKA (reference sequence). The CDR3 nucleotides are TGCAGTGCTAGAGTCCCCACGGCAGATGGCTACACCTTC. Protein sequence: CSARVPTADGYTF.

This clonotype was counted many times. This rearrangement joins TRBV7-2 to TRBJ1-2; D remains ambiguous. The length of the CDR3 is 15 residues. V lost 1 base to trimming and J lost 4 bases, with 13 bases between them. Per the germline V gene, CDR1 is SGHTA and CDR2 is FQGNSA. CDR3 in amino acids: CASSLVTVGGYGYTF. The CDR3 region has the DNA TGTGCCAGCAGCTTAGTTACGGTTGGTGGCTATGGCTACACCTTC.

This clonotype was detected many times. The chain is built from TRBV20-1 and TRBJ2-1; 10 bases agree with TRBD1. Losses at the gene ends were 6 bases for V and 1 base for J; bases not matched to a gene: 9. In germline, CDR1 is DFQATT, CDR2 SNEGSKA (reference sequence). This CDR3 has 16 residues. The CDR3 nucleotides read TGCAGTGCCTTAGTCGGGACAGGGGAATCCTACAATGAGCAGTTCTTC. Its translation is CSALVGTGESYNEQFF.

The table lists this clonotype with many counts. The rearrangement joins TRBV19 to TRBJ1-2, with TRBD1 matching over 9 bases. The V gene end was trimmed by 6 bases and the J gene end by 2 bases; junction bases not matched to a gene: 4. CDR3 length: 14 amino acids. The germline V gene encodes CDR1 LNHDA and CDR2 SQIVND (reference sequence). CDR3 residues: CASSTGTGNYGYTF. CDR3 in DNA: TGTGCCAGTAGCACCGGGACAGGGAACTATGGCTACACCTTC. Together with reference TRBV19 and TRBJ1-2, the CDR3 gives the full variable domain: DGGITQSPKYLFRKEGQNVTLSCEQNLNHDAMYWYRQDPGQGLRLIYYSQIVNDFQKGDIAEGYSVSREKKESFPLTVTSAQKNPTAFYLCASSTGTGNYGYTFGSGTRLTVV.

The genes are TRBV29-1 and TRBJ1-2, with TRBD1 matching 8 bases. The CDR3 loop spans 15 amino acids. Germline V lookup: CDR1 SQVTM, CDR2 ANQGSEA. After removal of 4 bases from V and 0 bases from J, the junction contained 7 bases not matched to a gene. The CDR3 spells CSVGGQELTNYGYTF. The CDR3 coding sequence is TGCAGCGTTGGGGGACAGGAGCTTACTAACTATGGCTACACCTTC.

This clonotype was counted only a few times. The chain employs TRBV7-7 and TRBJ2-3; the D gene is possibly TRBD2 (6 bases). The CDR3 covers 15 residues. With 5 bases removed from V and 0 bases from J, the gap between germline ends came to 12 bases. Germline V lookup: CDR1 SSHAT, CDR2 FNYEAQ (reference sequence). CDR3 nucleotides: TGTGCCAGCAGCAGAGGGGAGGCTAGCACAGATACGCAGTATTTT. This codes for CASSRGEASTDTQYF.

The chain uses TRBV5-6 and TRBJ1-2, with D unresolved. Germline lookup yields CDR1 SGHDT and CDR2 YYEEEE. V was pared by 4 bases and J by 4 bases, with 14 bases between. The CDR3 contains 14 residues. DNA of the CDR3: TGTGCCAGCAGCCTGTCTGTCGGAGTCTATGGCTACACCTTC. This gives the protein CASSLSVGVYGYTF.

This clonotype was detected ten times or more. The V call is TRBV7-2, the J call TRBJ1-5; perhaps TRBD1 as D (5 bases). V lost 2 bases and J lost 4, with 9 bases in between. Germline V gene data show CDR1 as SGHTA and CDR2 as FQGNSA. The CDR3 has 14 residues. The DNA of the CDR3 is TGTGCCAGCAGCTTAAAATCAGGGAATCAGCCCCAGCATTTT. Protein product: CASSLKSGNQPQHF.

As to this clonotype: Its ends do not fully match the called genes, so a read error is possible. The rearrangement joins TRBV10-3 to TRBJ1-2; 8 positions agree with TRBD1. The CDR3 has 13 amino acids. Germline V gives CDR1 ENHRY, CDR2 SYGVKD. The CDR3 sequence: CASSGQGWEGYTF. CDR3 DNA sequence: TGTGCCAGCAGTGGACAGGGTTGGGAAGGCTACACCTTC.

The CDR3: CSVAATYYEQYF. For the CDR3, the DNA is TGCAGCGTGGCAGCGACGTACTACGAGCAGTACTTC. The chain has TRBV29-1 and TRBJ2-7; no clear D gene. CDR1 SQVTM and CDR2 ANQGSEA come from the germline V gene. Deletions cut 6 bases from V and 3 bases from J, with 12 bases between. This CDR3 spans 12 amino acids.

This clonotype came up many times. The rearrangement joins TRBV7-9 to TRBJ2-1; D is uncertain. The CDR3 totals 15 residues. The germline CDR1 and CDR2 sequences are SEHNR and FQNEAQ (reference sequence). Deletions cut 5 bases from V and 1 base from J, with 12 bases between. The CDR3, as DNA: TGTGCCAGCAGCCAAGACGCCCTTTCCTACAATGAGCAGTTCTTC. Its translation: CASSQDALSYNEQFF. Using reference TRBV7-9 and TRBJ2-1 for the parts outside the CDR3, the full variable domain is DTGVSQNPRHKITKRGQNVTFRCDPISEHNRLYWYRQTLGQGPEFLTYFQNEAQLEKSRLLSDRFSAERPKGSFSTLEIQRTEQGDSAMYLCASSQDALSYNEQFFGPGTRLTVL.

This clonotype was picked up a small number of times. The chain couples TRBV30 to TRBJ1-1; D ambiguous. The CDR3 length is 16 residues. The germline V gene encodes CDR1 GTSNPN and CDR2 SVGIG (reference sequence). V dropped 2 bases and J dropped 0 bases, with 16 bases sitting between them. The CDR3 region is CAWSTDLLLMNTEAFF. The CDR3 DNA reads TGTGCCTGGAGTACAGACCTACTACTCATGAACACTGAAGCTTTCTTT.

This clonotype was detected ten times or more. This chain links TRBV5-1 with TRBJ1-1, with D hard to call. V dropped 0 bases and J dropped 4 bases, with 10 bases sitting between them. The CDR3 sequence is 14 residues long. CDR1 and CDR2 (germline): SGHRS, YFSETQ. The CDR3 reads CASSLGGPGTEAFF. The DNA for the CDR3 is TGCGCCAGCAGCTTGGGCGGGCCGGGCACTGAAGCTTTCTTT.